One T cell receptor (beta chain) is described in this entry. Its specificity is not known. This entry belongs to a study of cytomegalovirus exposure and HLA in healthy donors. The study, taken as a whole, reports: Later analysis demonstrated an association between a missense DCLRE1C variant and TCR beta V- and J-gene trimming.

The CDR3 sequence is 14 residues long. The V gene's germline CDR1 is SGHTA and CDR2 FQGTGA. With V trimmed by 2 bases and J by 4 bases, 3 bases remained unmatched. While unrecorded immune exposures were likely, the donors were nominally healthy when sampled. The PCR had 60 Vbeta and 13 Jbeta primers. Libraries were prepared by immunoSEQ multiplex PCR; TCRdb keeps only in-frame clonotypes and omits some of them. The sample records under 150,000 clones, 70% to 80% being singletons. The receptor was isolated from a human donor in good health. The V call is TRBV7-3, the J call TRBJ2-7, with 9 bases that match TRBD2. Sequencing was carried out using PBMCs. In nucleotides, the CDR3 is TGTGCCAGCAGCTTAGCGGGGGGGCCGTACGAGCAGTACTTC. Protein product: CASSLAGGPYEQYF.